Below are 6 T cell receptor beta chains sequenced from a single sample in a study of T-cell memory formation after mild COVID-19. TCRdb reanalysed the 5' RACE reads using MiXCR and keeps one entry per CDR3 protein. The sample has roughly 400,000 distinct CDR3 sequences, 24% seen once. The sequenced material came from PBMCs or a T cell subset sorted from them (not recorded which). Receptors were obtained from an adult woman who had mild COVID-19 (a few samples of this study predate the infection). Cell type and time point are not known.

This chain joins TRBV2 and TRBJ2-7; D tentatively fits TRBD1 or TRBD2 (5 bases each). V was shortened by 3 bases and J by 6 bases, with 12 bases between the two germline ends. In germline, CDR1 is SNHLY, CDR2 FYNNEI. The CDR3 has 13 residues. The CDR3 DNA follows: TGTGCCAGCAGTGACAGGGAACGGGGCGAGCAGTACTTC. Translating gives CASSDRERGEQYF.

V is TRBV15 and J is TRBJ1-5, with D perhaps matching TRBD1 (5 bases). The CDR3 is 16 amino acids. The germline gives CDR1 LNHNV, CDR2 YYDKDF (reference sequence). The V and J ends lost 7 bases and 2 bases respectively, with 18 bases between them. The CDR3 DNA sequence: TGTGCCACCACCACTTCAACACCAGGGCGCAATCAGCCCCAGCATTTT. Protein product: CATTTSTPGRNQPQHF. The full variable domain, rest sourced from reference TRBV15 and TRBJ1-5, is DAMVIQNPRYQVTQFGKPVTLSCSQTLNHNVMYWYQQKSSQAPKLLFHYYDKDFNNEADTPDNFQSRRPNTSFCFLDIRSPGLGDTAMYLCATTTSTPGRNQPQHFGDGTRLSIL.

The rearrangement joins TRBV12-3 or TRBV12-4 to TRBJ2-7; D remains ambiguous. Trimming cost V 3 bases and J 1 base, with 19 bases left between them. CDR3 length: 17 amino acids. In DNA, the CDR3 is TGTGCCAGCAGTTTCCGACTCGTGTCACAGCTGTCCTACGAGCAGTACTTC. It specifies CASSFRLVSQLSYEQYF.

This clonotype occurred a few times. The V gene is TRBV7-9, the J gene TRBJ2-2, with a tentative D call TRBD2 (5 bases). Germline values: CDR1 SEHNR, CDR2 FQNEAQ (reference sequence). The CDR3 spans 16 residues. The germline V and J ends were trimmed by 3 bases and 3 bases, with 14 bases remaining between them. Here the CDR3 DNA reads TGTGCCAGCAGCTTCTCGACGGGATATTACACCGGGGAGCTGTTTTTT. Translating it yields CASSFSTGYYTGELFF.

At least ten counts were recorded for this clonotype. V gene TRBV24-1 combines with J gene TRBJ2-1; D remains ambiguous. Per germline, CDR1 KGHDR and CDR2 SFDVKD. The CDR3 is 15 amino acids. Trimming took off 2 bases at V and 14 bases at J, with 21 bases between the two ends. This CDR3 reads CATSDSYQTLQHEFF. CDR3 DNA: TGTGCCACCAGTGATTCCTATCAGACACTGCAGCACGAGTTCTTC.

This clonotype occurred a few times. This chain joins TRBV5-1 and TRBJ2-2, with D possibly matching TRBD2 (5 bases). Germline loops: CDR1 SGHRS, CDR2 YFSETQ. V was pared by 4 bases and J by 1 base, with 17 bases between. This CDR3 has 17 residues. CDR3 sequence reads: CASSPPPPGLNTGELFF. The CDR3 DNA is TGCGCCAGCAGCCCACCTCCCCCTGGACTGAACACCGGGGAGCTGTTTTTT.